This T cell receptor (beta chain) was identified during a study of T cells in Graves' hyperthyroidism and ophthalmopathy. Across the study: Pretreatment peripheral blood was obtained at initial diagnosis.

The hyperthyroidism patients had all been newly diagnosed, and their disease duration was under 2 months. Their ages ranged from 18 to 65 years. Used for diagnoses were clinical symptoms, serum thyroxine and TRAb, thyroid ultrasound and orbital computed tomography. From around 11 ml of fresh peripheral blood, PBMCs were isolated. Germline V gene data show CDR1 as LNHNV and CDR2 as YYDKDF (reference sequence). J lost 7 bases, V lost 8 bases, and 7 bases had no gene match. The CDR3 runs to 12 residues. TCR beta CDR3 region amplification was performed from RNA transcripts. Researchers ran a first-round RT-PCR on the TCR CDR3 using the HTBI primer set. TCRdb processed the multiplex PCR reads anew with MiXCR; each CDR3 protein has one entry. The sample carries hundreds of thousands of distinct CDR3 sequences, around 19% recorded once. This clonotype occurred many times.

The chain joins TRBV15 to TRBJ1-1; 7 positions agree with TRBD1. This receptor was identified in a man aged 40-50 years with Graves' hyperthyroidism. The sequenced sample consisted of blood. Written as DNA, the CDR3 is TGTGCCACCGGCACAGGGGTTGTTGAAGCTTTCTTT. Protein product: CATGTGVVEAFF.